The 26 T cell receptor beta chains below were found in one sample sequenced in a study of graft-versus-host responses after intestinal transplantation. The protocol was immunoSEQ multiplex PCR, while the TCRdb copy is restricted to in-frame clones and leaves out a portion. The sample holds around 100,000 clones, over 75% seen once. Which antigens these TCRs recognize remains unknown. Sample: unstimulated CD4+ T cells sorted from spleen or lymph node cells, taken before transplant. All receptors derive from a human donor who was the organ donor for an intestinal transplant.

The genes are TRBV5-1 and TRBJ1-2, with 10 bases aligning to TRBD1. Germline V gives CDR1 SGHRS, CDR2 YFSETQ. This CDR3 spans 13 amino acids. Trimming at V came to 2 bases and at J to 10 bases, leaving 5 bases not matched to a gene. The CDR3 DNA sequence: TGCGCCAGCAGCTTCGGGACAGGGGATGTCTACACCTTC. Translated: CASSFGTGDVYTF. The variable domain in full, completed from reference TRBV5-1 and TRBJ1-2, reads KAGVTQTPRYLIKTRGQQVTLSCSPISGHRSVSWYQQTPGQGLQFLFEYFSETQRNKGNFPGRFSGRQFSNSRSEMNVSTLELGDSALYLCASSFGTGDVYTFGSGTRLTVV.

V and J are TRBV30 and TRBJ1-1; perhaps TRBD1 as D (5 bases). This CDR3 is 14 amino acids long. Trimming took 3 bases from V and 0 from J, leaving 11 bases between them. CDR1 GTSNPN and CDR2 SVGIG come from the germline V gene (reference sequence). CDR3 sequence (DNA): TGTGCCTGGAGCCCAGGGAGGGTGAACACTGAAGCTTTCTTT. It yields the protein CAWSPGRVNTEAFF.

CDR3 residues: CATSLTWDEQFF. The CDR3 nucleotides are TGTGCCACCAGCTTAACATGGGATGAGCAGTTCTTC. V is TRBV15 and J is TRBJ2-1; D uncertain. The CDR3 is 12 amino acids. Germline V CDR1 and CDR2: LNHNV, YYDKDF (reference sequence). Deletions cut 5 bases from V and 8 bases from J, with 10 bases between.

CDR3 nucleotides: TGTGCCAGCAGTTTCCGGGGACAGGGTTATGGCTACACCTTC. It is translated as CASSFRGQGYGYTF. The genes are TRBV27 and TRBJ1-2, with 9 positions matching TRBD1. Trimming removed 3 bases from V and 5 bases from J; junction bases left unmatched: 4. Germline loops: CDR1 MNHEY, CDR2 SMNVEV (reference sequence). This CDR3 spans 14 amino acids.

The V gene is TRBV28, the J gene TRBJ2-7, with D unresolved. The CDR3 is made up of 11 amino acids. Germline V gives CDR1 MDHEN, CDR2 SYDVKM. The V and J ends lost 7 bases and 3 bases respectively, with 7 bases between them. The DNA of the CDR3 is TGTGCCAGCACCGTGGGCTACGAGCAGTACTTC. This translates into CASTVGYEQYF.

J is TRBJ1-5 and V is TRBV19, with 9 bases aligning to TRBD1. Looked up from germline, CDR1 is LNHDA and CDR2 is SQIVND (reference sequence). J gave up 6 bases and V 5 bases, and 8 bases lay outside the gene matches. The CDR3 contains 15 residues. The CDR3 DNA reads as TGTGCCAGTAGTGGCCGGGACAGGGTTAGTCAGCCCCAGCATTTT. It translates to CASSGRDRVSQPQHF.

The CDR3 sequence is CAIRGGADTQYF. As DNA, the CDR3 is TGTGCCATCAGGGGGGGCGCAGATACGCAGTATTTT. The V gene is TRBV10-3, the J gene TRBJ2-3; D is possibly TRBD1 or TRBD2 (6 bases each). Trimming shortened V by 6 bases and J by 4 bases, and 8 bases separated the two germline ends. Germline CDR1 is ENHRY and CDR2 is SYGVKD. CDR3 length: 12 amino acids.

This clone was counted only a few times. V gene TRBV7-9 combines with J gene TRBJ1-2; D unresolved. CDR3 length: 13 residues. Trimming stripped 6 bases from V and 8 bases from J, with 16 bases between. CDR1 SEHNR and CDR2 FQNEAQ come from the germline V gene (reference sequence). The DNA of the CDR3 is TGTGCCAGCAGGCCTAAGAGGGTGGAAGGCTACACCTTC. Encoded protein: CASRPKRVEGYTF.

The rearrangement uses TRBV7-2 and TRBJ1-4; D gene uncertain. The germline V gene has CDR1 SGHTA and CDR2 FQGNSA. This CDR3 has 12 residues. V was pared by 3 bases and J by 10 bases, with 9 bases between. CDR3 amino acids: CASSFQFGKLFF. Here the CDR3 DNA reads TGTGCCAGCAGCTTTCAATTTGGAAAACTGTTTTTT.

The chain is built from TRBV5-6 and TRBJ2-7, with 11 bases identical to TRBD1. The junction had 7 bases not matched to a gene; V was cut back by 4 bases and J by 4 bases. This CDR3 comprises 15 residues. Germline CDR1 reads SGHDT; CDR2 reads YYEEEE. The CDR3 region is CASSLPDRGLYEQYF. The CDR3 region has the DNA TGTGCCAGCAGCCTACCGGACAGGGGGCTTTACGAGCAGTACTTC.

The rearrangement uses TRBV9 and TRBJ2-7, with D possibly TRBD2 on 5 matching bases. The ends were cut back, 6 bases at V and 7 bases at J, with 20 bases in the middle. The germline CDR1 and CDR2 sequences are SGDLS and YYNGEE. This CDR3 region has 14 residues. The CDR3 DNA reads as TGTGCCAGCACCTTCGGAGAGGGCCCGGGGGAGCAGTACTTC. Encoded protein: CASTFGEGPGEQYF.

This rearrangement joins TRBV21-1 to TRBJ1-5. TRBV21-1 constitutes a pseudogene. The CDR3 covers 16 residues. The CDR3 DNA is TGTGCCAGCAGCAAAGGGATGGGAGGCAGCAATCAGCCCCAGCATTTT. Translated, it gives CASSKGMGGSNQPQHF.

The CDR3 protein is CASSPGTGPYEQYF. The CDR3 DNA is TGTGCCAGCAGTCCCGGGACTGGACCCTACGAGCAGTACTTC. V gene TRBV6-1 combines with J gene TRBJ2-7, with D perhaps TRBD2 (6 bases). Germline V lookup: CDR1 MNHNS, CDR2 SASEGT. The CDR3 sequence is 14 residues long. V shed 5 bases and J shed 2 bases, with 13 bases lying between them.

For this clone: At the DNA level, this CDR3 is encoded by other sequences in the same sample as well. The gene calls are TRBV7-2 and TRBJ2-7; D gene uncertain. Germline CDR1 SGHTA, CDR2 FQGNSA. CDR3 length: 11 amino acids. V was pared by 5 bases and J by 1 base, with 3 bases between. CDR3 nucleotides: TGTGCCAGCAGCCCTTCCTACGAGCAGTACTTC. This sequence encodes CASSPSYEQYF.

V gene TRBV2 combines with J gene TRBJ2-1; D is unclear. V was clipped by 7 bases and J by 6 bases, with 16 bases between them. Germline V lookup: CDR1 SNHLY, CDR2 FYNNEI. The CDR3 runs 14 residues. CDR3 sequence reads: CASIFLEPANEQFF. CDR3 in DNA: TGTGCCAGCATTTTCCTAGAACCAGCCAATGAGCAGTTCTTC. Complete variable domain (other parts from reference TRBV2 and TRBJ2-1): EPEVTQTPSHQVTQMGQEVILRCVPISNHLYFYWYRQILGQKVEFLVSFYNNEISEKSEIFDDQFSVERPDGSNFTLKIRSTKLEDSAMYFCASIFLEPANEQFFGPGTRLTVL.

The chain recombines TRBV5-8 with TRBJ1-5; 8 bases are a match to TRBD1. V gave up 0 bases and J gave up 5 bases; unmatched junction bases: 1. Germline assignment: CDR1 SGHTS and CDR2 YDEGEE. The CDR3 consists of 14 residues. CDR3 amino acids: CASSLGDRYQPQHF. CDR3 nucleotide sequence: TGTGCCAGCAGCTTGGGGGACAGGTATCAGCCCCAGCATTTT.

V and J are TRBV5-1 and TRBJ2-5; possible D gene TRBD1, 5 bases. Trimming took 4 bases from V and 2 from J, leaving 12 bases between them. From germline, CDR1 is SGHRS and CDR2 YFSETQ. The CDR3 has 14 amino acids. CDR3 region: CASSPISGQETQYF. CDR3 DNA: TGCGCCAGCAGCCCGATTTCAGGGCAAGAGACCCAGTACTTC.

The rearrangement uses TRBV7-2 and TRBJ1-6, with D tentatively TRBD1 (6 bases). The V and J ends lost 1 base and 7 bases respectively, with 8 bases between them. Germline CDR1 and CDR2: SGHTA and FQGNSA. The CDR3 contains 14 residues. CDR3 region: CASSLETGNSPLHF. CDR3 nucleotide sequence: TGTGCCAGCAGCTTAGAAACAGGGAATTCACCCCTCCACTTT. Full variable domain (rest looked up from reference TRBV7-2 and TRBJ1-6): GAGVSQSPSNKVTEKGKDVELRCDPISGHTALYWYRQSLGQGLEFLIYFQGNSAPDKSGLPSDRFSAERTGGSVSTLTIQRTQQEDSAVYLCASSLETGNSPLHFGNGTRLTVT.

The V call is TRBV30, the J call TRBJ1-6; D gene ambiguous. The CDR3 sequence is 11 residues long. Trimming shortened V by 1 base and J by 10 bases, and 5 bases separated the two germline ends. The V gene's germline CDR1 is GTSNPN and CDR2 SVGIG (reference sequence). The CDR3 reads CAWSGRSPLHF. CDR3 DNA sequence: TGTGCCTGGAGTGGACGGTCACCCCTCCACTTT.

The chain employs TRBV19 and TRBJ1-6; 9 bases are a match to TRBD1. CDR3 length equals 16 residues. Germline V gene data show CDR1 as LNHDA and CDR2 as SQIVND (reference sequence). Trimming took 8 bases from V and 9 from J; bases not matched to a gene: 14. CDR3 DNA sequence: TGTGCCAGTTCGCCCCGAACAGGGGGCCAGAGTTCACCCCTCCACTTT. Translating gives CASSPRTGGQSSPLHF.

This chain links TRBV4-2 with TRBJ1-6, with a tentative D call TRBD1 (6 bases). The CDR3 totals 19 residues. Germline values: CDR1 LGHNA, CDR2 YNFKEQ. The V gene lost 2 bases and the J gene lost 8 bases, with 25 bases spanning the gap. CDR3 sequence: CASSQYHPLRQAEDSPLHF. CDR3 sequence (DNA): TGTGCCAGCAGCCAATACCACCCGCTACGACAGGCCGAAGATTCACCCCTCCACTTT.

This rearrangement joins TRBV18 to TRBJ2-1; TRBD1 agrees at 8 bases. Germline values: CDR1 KGHSH, CDR2 LQKENI. Unmatched junction bases numbered 6, after V lost 6 bases and J lost 2 bases. The CDR3 has 15 residues. The CDR3 nucleotides are TGTGCCAGCTCGCCTGGACAGGGAGCCTACAATGAGCAGTTCTTC. Its protein is CASSPGQGAYNEQFF.

The gene calls are TRBV6-5 and TRBJ2-2, with D maybe TRBD2 (5 bases). This CDR3 has 14 amino acids. Trimming left V 7 bases short and J 4 bases short, with 13 bases between. Germline-derived CDR1 and CDR2 are MNHEY and SVGAGI. This chain's CDR3 is CASTPSLTTGELFF. The CDR3 bases are TGTGCCAGCACCCCTAGCCTAACCACCGGGGAGCTGTTTTTT.

The CDR3 region is CASSLVTPPGSGELFF. Here the CDR3 DNA reads TGTGCCAGCAGCTTAGTCACCCCACCGGGGTCCGGGGAGCTGTTTTTT. V usage is TRBV7-2 and J usage is TRBJ2-2, with TRBD2 as a possible D gene (5 bases). The germline V gene has CDR1 SGHTA and CDR2 FQGNSA. The CDR3 has 16 residues. Trimming pared 1 base from V and 6 bases from J, leaving 15 bases between.

This chain links TRBV6-1 with TRBJ2-1; 12 bases are a match to TRBD2. There are 16 residues in the CDR3. The germline V gene encodes CDR1 MNHNS and CDR2 SASEGT. Trimming cost V 0 bases and J 12 bases; bases outside gene matches: 9. CDR3 sequence reads: CASSEAPGLAGGRQFF. DNA of the CDR3: TGTGCCAGCAGTGAAGCGCCTGGGCTAGCGGGGGGGCGGCAGTTCTTC.

CDR3 amino acids: CASSQRVTGGASGANVLTF. DNA for the CDR3: TGCGCCAGCAGCCAACGGGTGACGGGGGGGGCGTCGGGGGCCAACGTCCTGACTTTC. The V gene is TRBV4-1, the J gene TRBJ2-6, with 8 bases aligning to TRBD2. The length of the CDR3 is 19 residues. The V and J ends lost 2 bases and 4 bases, in that order; junction bases with no gene match: 13. Germline CDR1 and CDR2: MGHRA and YSYEKL.